This T cell receptor (beta chain) was found in a study of cytomegalovirus exposure and HLA in healthy donors. Whole-study results and caveats: Later analysis suggested links between common viral pathogens and several top significant clusters. TCR beta V- and J-gene trimming, according to a later analysis, was linked to a missense DCLRE1C variant.

Likely unrecorded immune exposures existed in these nominally healthy donors. It was with 60 Vbeta and 13 Jbeta primers that the PCR ran. Original processing methods: It was a later analysis that counted tens of millions of unique TCR beta chains, of which 9 million to 13 million were shared. Sequenced by immunoSEQ multiplex PCR; TCRdb stores in-frame clones only, minus some. D and trimming were read from the DNA, whereas the V and J calls and clone size are those reported in that table. This sample has about 160,000 clones; 70% to 80% occur once, and the top ten carry roughly 1.2%. The CDR3 has 14 amino acids. In germline, CDR1 is LGHNA, CDR2 YSLEER. The J segment lost 6 bases and the V segment lost 6 bases, leaving 6 bases of the junction unmatched. Remarks on this clone: No antigen is known for it.

This TCR was recovered from a woman aged 45 to 65 in good health and CMV-seronegative. Source material: PBMCs. This chain connects TRBV4-3 to TRBJ2-2, with TRBD1 matching 8 bases. CDR3 amino acids: CASRGTGGPGELFF. In nucleotides, the CDR3 is TGCGCCAGCAGAGGGACAGGAGGGCCCGGGGAGCTGTTTTTT.